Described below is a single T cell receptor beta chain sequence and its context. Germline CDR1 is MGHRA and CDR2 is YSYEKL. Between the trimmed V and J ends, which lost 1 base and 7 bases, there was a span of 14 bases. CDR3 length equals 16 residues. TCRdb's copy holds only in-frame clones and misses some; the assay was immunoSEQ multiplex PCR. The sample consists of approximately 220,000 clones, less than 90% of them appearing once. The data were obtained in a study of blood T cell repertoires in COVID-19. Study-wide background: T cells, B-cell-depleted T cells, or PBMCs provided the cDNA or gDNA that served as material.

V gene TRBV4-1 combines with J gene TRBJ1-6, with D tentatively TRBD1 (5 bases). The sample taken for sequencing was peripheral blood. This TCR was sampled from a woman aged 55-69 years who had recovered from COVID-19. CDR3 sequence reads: CASSQVGAPVNSPLHF. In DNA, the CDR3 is TGCGCCAGCAGCCAAGTTGGGGCACCGGTGAATTCACCCCTCCACTTT.